This TCR beta chain was identified during a study of shared clonotypes between healthy human individuals. With regard to this clone: Its antigen remains unidentified.

CDR3 length: 18 residues. V lost 3 bases, J lost 8 bases, and 16 bases stayed unmatched. Germline loops: CDR1 MNHEY, CDR2 SMNVEV (reference sequence). General study points: Naive CD4 clonotype sharing across four donors was approximately 5%.

Sequenced by immunoSEQ multiplex PCR; TCRdb stores in-frame clones only, minus some. The table records around 690,000 clones, 90% of them present only once. The chain carries TRBV27 and TRBJ1-2, with 12 positions matching TRBD1. This TCR was recovered from a man aged 18-30 years in good health. Some clones in this sample may be carry-over from other donors' samples. Material for sequencing was memory CD8+ T cells from PBMCs. Subset given: CD45RO+ cells pooled with CCR7-negative TemRA cells. The CDR3: CASSLGGQGALGKRGYTF. CDR3 nucleotide sequence: TGTGCCAGCAGTTTGGGGGGACAGGGGGCGCTGGGTAAGCGGGGCTACACCTTC.